This is a list of T cell receptor beta chains from one sample in a study of T cell responses to AZD1222 COVID-19 vaccine. TCRdb keeps only in-frame clones here, not all; method: immunoSEQ multiplex PCR. The profile shows more than 150,000 clones, 80% to 90% of them singletons. The sample was peripheral blood, taken after recovery from COVID-19. These receptors all stem from an adult who had recovered from COVID-19. Each CDR3 is given with its conserved first and last residue. A D gene is named only where the DNA matches it firmly. The size entry is marked missing in some rows and otherwise reads once, few, many or a size class.

v_call	d_call	clone_size	j_call	cdr3_aa	cdr3_nt
TRBV18	TRBD1	.	TRBJ2-5	CASSPEVQGARETQYF	TGTGCCAGCTCACCAGAAGTCCAGGGGGCTAGGGAGACCCAGTACTTC
TRBV4-1	TRBD1	.	TRBJ1-6	CASSRLQGGNSPLHF	TGCGCCAGCAGCCGTCTCCAGGGGGGTAATTCACCCCTCCACTTT
TRBV7-8	TRBD2	.	TRBJ2-7	CASSSGAGGAYEQYF	TGTGCCAGCAGCTCCGGGGCGGGGGGTGCCTACGAGCAGTACTTC
TRBV6-2/TRBV6-3	.	few	TRBJ2-2	CASSPAALDTTGELFF	TGTGCCAGCAGTCCCGCCGCTCTGGACACCACCGGGGAGCTGTTTTTT
TRBV7-3	TRBD2	.	TRBJ2-1	CASGLAGPYNEQFF	TGTGCCAGCGGACTAGCGGGACCCTACAATGAGCAGTTCTTC
TRBV27	.	.	TRBJ1-6	CASSFFGGNNSPLHF	TGTGCCAGCAGTTTTTTTGGAGGTAATAATTCACCCCTCCACTTT
TRBV28	.	.	TRBJ2-1	CASSSYRVHEQFF	TGTGCCAGCAGTTCATACAGGGTCCATGAGCAGTTCTTC
TRBV5-1	.	few	TRBJ2-2	CASSLESWWDSGELFF	TGCGCCAGCAGCTTGGAATCGTGGTGGGACTCCGGGGAGCTGTTTTTT
TRBV5-5	.	few	TRBJ2-7	CASSSRFEGRMVYEQYF	TGTGCCAGCAGCTCACGTTTTGAGGGTAGGATGGTTTACGAGCAGTACTTC
TRBV10-3	.	.	TRBJ2-1	CAIRDGSYNEQFF	TGTGCCATCAGGGACGGGTCCTACAATGAGCAGTTCTTC
TRBV5-1	TRBD1	.	TRBJ1-3	CASSSQGVGNTIYF	TGCGCCAGCAGCTCCCAGGGGGTTGGAAACACCATATATTTT
TRBV9	.	.	TRBJ1-3	CASSLGQLSGNTIYF	TGTGCCAGCAGCCTTGGACAGCTCTCTGGAAACACCATATATTTT
TRBV2	TRBD1	.	TRBJ1-2	CASSGQGYGYTF	TGTGCCAGCAGCGGACAGGGGTATGGCTACACCTTC
TRBV5-1	.	.	TRBJ1-3	CASGEPGNTIYF	TGCGCCAGCGGAGAACCTGGAAACACCATATATTTT
TRBV6-2/TRBV6-3	.	.	TRBJ1-2	CASSSRNYGYTF	TGTGCCAGCAGTTCCCGTAACTATGGCTACACCTTC
TRBV28	TRBD2	.	TRBJ2-2	CAIGGDPGGHTGELFF	TGTGCCATCGGCGGGGATCCGGGAGGGCACACCGGGGAGCTGTTTTTT
TRBV28	TRBD1	.	TRBJ2-7	CASSTGESRPYEQYF	TGTGCCAGCAGTACAGGGGAGTCCCGCCCGTACGAGCAGTACTTC
TRBV5-1	TRBD2	.	TRBJ2-3	CASSLPGLATGGDTQYF	TGCGCCAGCAGCCTACCGGGACTAGCGACGGGAGGGGATACGCAGTATTTT
TRBV2	.	.	TRBJ2-2	CASCEGSTNTGELFF	TGTGCCAGCTGCGAGGGGTCGACGAACACCGGGGAGCTGTTTTTT
TRBV9	.	few	TRBJ2-3	CASSVSGLRTDTQYF	TGTGCCAGCAGCGTATCGGGGCTACGCACAGATACGCAGTATTTT
TRBV10-3	.	.	TRBJ1-1	CAISDTTNTEAFF	TGTGCCATCAGTGACACCACCAACACTGAAGCTTTCTTT
TRBV19	TRBD1	few	TRBJ2-2	CASTLDRAGAGELFF	TGTGCCAGTACCCTGGACAGGGCAGGGGCCGGGGAGCTGTTTTTT
TRBV6-1	.	.	TRBJ2-7	CASSEAFSGGYWLHEQYF	TGTGCCAGCAGTGAAGCGTTTAGCGGAGGGTATTGGCTCCACGAGCAGTACTTC
TRBV5-1	TRBD1	.	TRBJ2-7	CASRAGTATYEQYF	TGCGCCAGCAGGGCCGGGACAGCAACCTACGAGCAGTACTTC
TRBV29-1	.	.	TRBJ2-2	CSVGASGVPTGELFF	TGCAGCGTTGGGGCCTCCGGGGTACCCACCGGGGAGCTGTTTTTT
TRBV6-5	.	.	TRBJ1-2	CASSYSYEANYGYTF	TGTGCCAGCAGTTACTCGTATGAAGCTAACTATGGCTACACCTTC
TRBV7-9	.	.	TRBJ2-5	CASSLSSGAKQETQYF	TGTGCCAGCAGCTTATCCTCAGGGGCTAAGCAAGAGACCCAGTACTTC
TRBV7-2	TRBD1	.	TRBJ2-4	CASSSGQGGNIQYF	TGTGCCAGCAGCTCAGGACAGGGGGGAAACATTCAGTACTTC
TRBV20-1	.	.	TRBJ1-5	CSASSPFETGQLQHF	TGCAGTGCTAGTAGCCCTTTCGAGACGGGTCAGCTCCAGCATTTT
TRBV28	.	few	TRBJ1-2	CASSLPLGPANYGYTF	TGTGCCAGCAGCTTACCTTTGGGGCCTGCTAACTATGGCTACACCTTC
TRBV7-9	TRBD1	few	TRBJ1-6	CASSSWTGGRYNSPLHF	TGTGCCAGCAGCTCCTGGACAGGGGGCAGGTATAATTCACCCCTCCACTTT
TRBV6-4	.	.	TRBJ1-4	CASSDSRAASEKLFF	TGTGCCAGCAGTGACTCTAGGGCCGCGTCGGAAAAACTGTTTTTT
TRBV7-3	TRBD1	.	TRBJ2-5	CASSRGQGKETQYF	TGTGCCAGCAGCCGGGGACAGGGGAAAGAGACCCAGTACTTC
TRBV6-5	.	few	TRBJ2-3	CASTLGGNADTQYF	TGTGCCAGCACCTTAGGCGGGAACGCAGATACGCAGTATTTT
TRBV2	.	.	TRBJ2-5	CASSSGGISRTQYF	TGTGCCAGCAGTTCCGGGGGAATTTCAAGGACCCAGTACTTC
TRBV7-8	.	.	TRBJ2-1	CASSLAGLAPSNEQFF	TGTGCCAGCAGCTTAGCAGGTCTAGCACCCAGTAATGAGCAGTTCTTC
TRBV29-1	.	.	TRBJ1-1	CSVVQGRTEAFF	TGCAGCGTTGTGCAGGGGAGGACTGAAGCTTTCTTT
TRBV6-2/TRBV6-3	.	.	TRBJ1-5	CASSMGVTGNQPQHF	TGTGCCAGCAGCATGGGGGTTACTGGCAATCAGCCCCAGCATTTT
TRBV3-1/TRBV3-2	.	.	TRBJ2-3	CASSQDLLGGTDTQYF	TGTGCCAGCAGCCAAGATCTCCTAGGCGGCACAGATACGCAGTATTTT
TRBV27	.	.	TRBJ1-1	CASSLQGSAEAFF	TGTGCCAGCAGTTTACAGGGGTCAGCTGAAGCTTTCTTT
TRBV2	TRBD2	.	TRBJ2-5	CASSEQGGLAGGRQETQYF	TGTGCCAGCAGTGAACAGGGAGGCCTAGCGGGAGGGAGGCAAGAGACCCAGTACTTC
TRBV5-4	TRBD1	few	TRBJ1-4	CASSPGTGGRGKLFF	TGTGCCAGCAGCCCCGGGACAGGGGGCAGAGGAAAACTGTTTTTT
TRBV5-6	TRBD1	.	TRBJ1-4	CASSPTGEANEKLFF	TGTGCCAGCAGCCCAACAGGGGAGGCTAATGAAAAACTGTTTTTT
TRBV18	.	.	TRBJ1-6	CASSPALTANSPLHF	TGTGCCAGCTCACCTGCCCTTACAGCCAATTCACCCCTCCACTTT
TRBV19	.	once	TRBJ2-1	CASSIERSTVDNEQFF	TGTGCCAGTAGTATAGAGCGCTCCACGGTAGACAATGAGCAGTTCTTC
TRBV28	TRBD2	.	TRBJ2-7	CASHSTAGVYEQYF	TGTGCCAGTCATTCAACGGCGGGAGTCTACGAGCAGTACTTC
TRBV19	.	.	TRBJ1-6	CASSIDWDSPLHF	TGTGCCAGTAGTATAGATTGGGATTCACCCCTCCACTTT
TRBV10-3	TRBD1	.	TRBJ1-1	CAISSGTGMNTEAFF	TGTGCCATCAGTTCCGGGACAGGCATGAACACTGAAGCTTTCTTT
TRBV11-1	.	once	TRBJ1-2	CASSLVATAGHYGYTF	TGTGCCAGCAGCTTAGTAGCGACCGCGGGCCACTATGGCTACACCTTC
TRBV6-1	.	.	TRBJ1-6	CASSEAHSPLHF	TGTGCCAGCAGTGAAGCACATTCACCCCTCCACTTT
TRBV3-1/TRBV3-2	.	.	TRBJ2-6	CASSQTLDSPGANVLTF	TGTGCCAGCAGCCAAACCCTAGACAGTCCAGGGGCCAACGTCCTGACTTTC
TRBV3-1/TRBV3-2	.	.	TRBJ1-1	CASSLGTFGGTEAFF	TGTGCCAGCAGCCTAGGGACGTTTGGGGGGACTGAAGCTTTCTTT